This entry lists 26 T cell receptor beta chains sequenced from one sample in a study of shared clonotypes between healthy human individuals. Generated by immunoSEQ multiplex PCR, the TCRdb table keeps only in-frame clones and is missing some. The profile shows roughly 1 million clones, approximately 80% of them singletons. The sample consisted of memory CD4+ T cells from PBMCs. Documented subset: CD45RA-negative fraction. These TCRs come from a man aged 18 to 30 in good health. Some clones in this sample may be carry-over from other donors' samples.

Turning to this clone: Its ends do not fully match the called genes, so a read error is possible. V gene TRBV6-4 combines with J gene TRBJ2-7; D remains unclear. CDR3 length: 14 residues. Germline CDR1 is MRHNA and CDR2 is SNTAGT. CDR3 in amino acids: CAGSEQRKGYEQYF. CDR3 nucleotide sequence: TGTGCCGGCAGTGAGCAGCGTAAGGGCTACGAGCAGTACTTC.

J is TRBJ2-1 and V is TRBV7-3, with 8 positions matching TRBD2. V was clipped by 4 bases and J by 6 bases; unmatched bases: 11. Germline loops: CDR1 SGHTA, CDR2 FQGTGA. The CDR3 loop spans 16 amino acids. In DNA, the CDR3 is TGTGCCAGCAGCTCCCGAGCGGGAGTCTTACCCAATGAGCAGTTCTTC. Translated, it gives CASSSRAGVLPNEQFF.

The genes are TRBV4-2 and TRBJ2-1; TRBD2 might be the D (6 bases). The germline gives CDR1 LGHNA, CDR2 YNFKEQ. The CDR3 is made up of 15 amino acids. Trimming cost V 3 bases and J 0 bases, with 9 bases left between them. In DNA, the CDR3 is TGTGCCAGCAGCCATAGCGGCAACTCCTACAATGAGCAGTTCTTC. Protein sequence: CASSHSGNSYNEQFF.

This rearrangement joins TRBV9 to TRBJ2-5; no firm D call. The CDR3 spans 14 residues. The V end was cut by 0 bases, the J end by 0 bases, with 6 bases between. Germline V CDR1 and CDR2: SGDLS, YYNGEE. The CDR3 DNA is TGTGCCAGCAGCGTAGCGCCACACCAAGAGACCCAGTACTTC. It translates to CASSVAPHQETQYF.

The gene calls are TRBV2 and TRBJ2-1; 12 bases line up with TRBD2. Germline V CDR1 and CDR2: SNHLY, FYNNEI. V lost 7 bases, J lost 10 bases, and 5 bases stayed unmatched. This CDR3 has 13 residues. The CDR3: CASTSGRAHEQFF. The DNA of the CDR3 is TGTGCCAGCACTAGCGGGAGGGCTCACGAGCAGTTCTTC.

In this sample, this clone turned up a few times. This chain joins TRBV25-1 and TRBJ2-2; tentatively, D is TRBD1 (6 bases). The V gene lost 4 bases and the J gene lost 0 bases, with 12 bases spanning the gap. The CDR3 is 16 residues long. Germline CDR1 and CDR2: MGHDK and SYGVNS. The CDR3 DNA reads as TGTGCCAGCAGTGCCCCCAGGGGCGCGAACACCGGGGAGCTGTTTTTT. Protein: CASSAPRGANTGELFF.

This chain uses TRBV9 with TRBJ2-3; unclear D gene. From germline, CDR1 is SGDLS and CDR2 YYNGEE. CDR3 length: 15 amino acids. Between the trimmed V and J ends, which lost 2 bases and 3 bases, there was a span of 13 bases. This CDR3 is CASSVEPLQTDTQYF. The CDR3 nucleotides read TGTGCCAGCAGCGTGGAGCCCCTACAGACAGATACGCAGTATTTT.

This clone was recorded only once. This chain joins TRBV30 and TRBJ2-1; D not certain. Germline CDR1 is GTSNPN and CDR2 is SVGIG (reference sequence). V shed 1 base and J shed 5 bases, with 6 bases lying between them. The CDR3 is made up of 12 amino acids. Here the CDR3 DNA reads TGTGCCTGGAGTGGGATTGACAATGAGCAGTTCTTC. This gives the protein CAWSGIDNEQFF.

CDR3 coding DNA: TGTGCCACCAGCAGAGATACACCTATTAACTATGGCTACACCTTC. Translating gives CATSRDTPINYGYTF. V and J are TRBV15 and TRBJ1-2, with no clear D. Germline V lookup: CDR1 LNHNV, CDR2 YYDKDF (reference sequence). V was clipped by 0 bases and J by 1 base, with 9 bases between them. There are 15 residues in the CDR3.

The rearrangement links TRBV19 to TRBJ1-3, with 7 bases lining up with TRBD1. Germline assignment: CDR1 LNHDA and CDR2 SQIVND (reference sequence). This CDR3 is built from 15 residues. The J segment lost 2 bases and the V segment lost 6 bases, leaving 7 bases of the junction unmatched. The CDR3 here is CASRQIGTAGNTIYF. The CDR3 nucleotides are TGTGCCAGTAGACAGATCGGGACAGCTGGAAACACCATATATTTT.

The chain is built from TRBV5-5 and TRBJ2-5; TRBD2 is a possible D gene (6 bases). The germline gives CDR1 SGHKS, CDR2 YYEKEE (reference sequence). The V gene lost 4 bases and the J gene lost 5 bases, with 18 bases spanning the gap. CDR3 size: 15 residues. CDR3 DNA sequence: TGTGCCAGCAGCCCCCGGGAGTTTGGAGGGGAGACCCAGTACTTC. This translates into CASSPREFGGETQYF.

Only a few counts were recorded for this clone. The sample contains more than one DNA sequence encoding this CDR3. This chain connects TRBV5-1 to TRBJ1-1; TRBD1 is a possible D gene (5 bases). CDR1 and CDR2 (germline): SGHRS, YFSETQ. The CDR3 is 15 amino acids. The V end lost 0 bases, the J end lost 0 bases, and 9 bases lay between the germline ends. CDR3 nucleotide sequence: TGCGCCAGCAGCTTGGTAGCGGGGGTGAACACTGAAGCTTTCTTT. Translated, it gives CASSLVAGVNTEAFF.

On this clone: One end of the junction fails to match germline, which may point to a read error. This sequence joins TRBV5-1 and TRBJ2-2; D perhaps matches TRBD2 (5 bases). The CDR3 spans 14 residues. Germline values: CDR1 SGHRS, CDR2 YFSETQ. The CDR3 here is CASSFGGNSGELFF. CDR3 DNA: TGCGCCAGCAGCTTTGGAGGTAACAGCGGGGAGCTGTTTTTT.

The V gene is TRBV12-1, the J gene TRBJ1-4. TRBV12-1 constitutes a pseudogene. The CDR3 is made up of 13 amino acids. The CDR3 here is CASSLQNHEKLFF. The CDR3 nucleotides read TGTGCCAGCAGCCTCCAAAATCATGAAAAACTGTTTTTT.

The chain joins TRBV28 to TRBJ2-7; D possibly matches TRBD1 or TRBD2 (5 bases each). V was shortened by 4 bases and J by 6 bases, with 22 bases between the two germline ends. There are 16 residues in the CDR3. CDR1 is MDHEN, CDR2 SYDVKM, per germline. As DNA, the CDR3 is TGTGCCAGCAGTTGGGACGCTGGGCTAAGAAAACGCGAGCAGTACTTC. It encodes CASSWDAGLRKREQYF.

With respect to this clone: Other DNA sequences in this specimen translate into the identical CDR3. The chain employs TRBV7-3 and TRBJ1-1, with D hard to call. V lost 2 bases and J lost 1, with 8 bases in between. The V gene's germline CDR1 is SGHTA and CDR2 FQGTGA. The CDR3 is made up of 14 amino acids. CDR3 coding DNA: TGTGCCAGCAGCTTACAACCAGGGAACACTGAAGCTTTCTTT. Translating it yields CASSLQPGNTEAFF.

This clone turned up a few times. This chain joins TRBV9 and TRBJ2-1; D call uncertain. V lost 7 bases to trimming and J lost 0 bases, with 14 bases between them. The CDR3 extends over 15 amino acids. The germline gives CDR1 SGDLS, CDR2 YYNGEE. The CDR3 protein is CASATTGDSYNEQFF. DNA of the CDR3: TGTGCCAGCGCGACCACTGGGGACTCCTACAATGAGCAGTTCTTC.

CDR3 in amino acids: CASSEDPDGRCLDRVGNQPQHF. The DNA for the CDR3 is TGCGCCAGCAGTGAGGATCCAGACGGAAGATGCCTCGACAGGGTTGGCAATCAGCCCCAGCATTTT. J is TRBJ1-5 and V is TRBV10-1; 7 nucleotides match TRBD1. The CDR3 runs to 22 residues. The germline gives CDR1 WNHNN, CDR2 SYGVQD (reference sequence). The J segment lost 2 bases and the V segment lost 2 bases, leaving 24 bases of the junction unmatched.

The chain is built from TRBV30 and TRBJ2-6; unclear D gene. This CDR3 contains 14 residues. V was trimmed by 7 bases and J by 0 bases, leaving 10 bases between them. The V gene's germline CDR1 is GTSNPN and CDR2 SVGIG (reference sequence). CDR3 loop: CALQIGSGANVLTF. CDR3 nucleotide sequence: TGTGCCTTACAGATAGGCTCTGGGGCCAACGTCCTGACTTTC.

This chain connects TRBV5-1 to TRBJ2-1, with D perhaps matching TRBD2 (5 bases). The CDR3 contains 14 residues. With 2 bases removed from V and 6 bases from J, the gap between germline ends came to 12 bases. Germline CDR1 reads SGHRS; CDR2 reads YFSETQ. The CDR3 region is CASSFSEGTNEQFF. In DNA, the CDR3 is TGCGCCAGCAGCTTTTCTGAGGGTACCAATGAGCAGTTCTTC.

The chain links TRBV30 to TRBJ1-2; D is undetermined. The CDR3 runs to 13 residues. The V end lost 3 bases, the J end lost 8 bases, and 16 bases lay between the germline ends. CDR1 and CDR2 from the germline V gene are GTSNPN and SVGIG (reference sequence). CDR3 sequence: CAWSRGEIGGYTF. In DNA form, the CDR3 reads TGTGCCTGGAGCCGTGGGGAGATAGGGGGCTACACCTTC. Together with reference TRBV30 and TRBJ1-2, the CDR3 gives the full variable domain: SQTIHQWPATLVQPVGSPLSLECTVEGTSNPNLYWYRQAAGRGLQLLFYSVGIGQISSEVPQNLSASRPQDRQFILSSKKLLLSDSGFYLCAWSRGEIGGYTFGSGTRLTVV.

Written as DNA, the CDR3 is TGCGCCAGCAGCCCCCAGGGGCCGAACACTGAAGCTTTCTTT. Translation: CASSPQGPNTEAFF. The chain links TRBV5-1 to TRBJ1-1; maybe TRBD1 (6 bases). V was cut by 4 bases and J by 1 base, with 11 bases left in between. CDR1 is SGHRS and CDR2 is YFSETQ in the germline V gene. CDR3 length equals 14 residues.

Concerning this clone itself: The same CDR3 arises from other DNA sequences in this sample as well. The V gene is TRBV5-1, the J gene TRBJ2-1; D ambiguous. V was clipped by 4 bases and J by 3 bases, with 11 bases between them. Germline-derived CDR1 and CDR2 are SGHRS and YFSETQ. The CDR3 sequence is 14 residues long. Here the CDR3 DNA reads TGCGCCAGCAGCCCCGGATCAAGCTACAATGAGCAGTTCTTC. Protein sequence: CASSPGSSYNEQFF.

Comment on this clone: A much larger clone sits a single nucleotide away, making a read error possible. The same CDR3 is also encoded by other DNA sequences in this sample. The rearrangement links TRBV28 to TRBJ1-1; TRBD1 is a possible D gene (6 bases). Deletions cut 2 bases from V and 0 bases from J, with 7 bases between. The CDR3 length is 14 residues. Germline V gene data show CDR1 as MDHEN and CDR2 as SYDVKM. CDR3 sequence (DNA): TGTGCCAGCAGTTTAGGACAGATGAACACTGAAGCTTTCTTT. Its protein product is CASSLGQMNTEAFF.

In the case of this clone: The sample has other DNA sequences that encode this CDR3 too. The chain employs TRBV11-2 and TRBJ2-5, with D perhaps TRBD1 (5 bases). Germline V gene sequence: CDR1 SGHAT, CDR2 FQNNGV. The length of the CDR3 is 12 residues. V gave up 6 bases and J gave up 5 bases, with 10 bases separating them. The CDR3 DNA reads as TGTGCCAGCAGGCAGGGAATGGAGACCCAGTACTTC. Translated: CASRQGMETQYF.

V usage is TRBV5-1 and J usage is TRBJ2-7; 8 nucleotides align to TRBD1. V lost 4 bases and J lost 2; bases outside the gene matches: 11. The CDR3 has 16 amino acids. CDR1 and CDR2 (germline): SGHRS, YFSETQ. CDR3 sequence reads: CASSRDPGQATYEQYF. In DNA, the CDR3 is TGCGCCAGCAGCCGCGATCCGGGACAGGCCACCTACGAGCAGTACTTC.